The subject of this entry is one T cell receptor beta chain. Its matching antigen is unknown. These data originate in a study of CXCR3-negative and CXCR3-positive naive CD8 T cells. Study outcomes and limitations: Each naive subset displayed comparably high diversity, whereas memory CD8+ cells displayed much lower diversity.

The authors made the TRB cDNA libraries by 5' RACE using UMI labels. TCRdb reprocessed the 5' RACE reads and keeps a single row for each CDR3 protein, giving no DNA. This listing includes tens of thousands of distinct CDR3 sequences. CDR3 length: 12 amino acids. Germline CDR1 SQVTM, CDR2 ANQGSEA. Each CD8+ T cell subset was sorted in triplicate, approximately 300,000 cells each. Cells that were CD45RO-CCR7+CD27+CD95- constituted naive CD8+ T cells. The sequence was obtained from a human donor in good health. Some clones in this sample may be carry-over from other donors' samples. The sequenced material came from naive CXCR3- CD8+ T cells from blood. Subset noted: CD45RO-CCR7+CD27+CD95- naive CD8+ T cells lacking CXCR3 (TNR3-). The chain uses TRBV29-1 and TRBJ2-7; TCRdb lists TRBD1, though no DNA is available to test this call. The chain's CDR3 is CSVRVPPYEQYF.